This T cell receptor (beta chain) was identified in a study of blood T cell repertoires in COVID-19. Overall study context: COVID-19 samples collected from the United States, Italy and Spain covered acute and convalescent phases. PBMCs, B-cell-depleted T cells, or T cells were the source of the cDNA or gDNA that made up the material.

Source study methods: Reference gene primer amplification gave estimated nucleated cell counts. The protocol was immunoSEQ multiplex PCR, while the TCRdb copy is restricted to in-frame clones and leaves out a portion. V, J and clone size reflect that table, while D and trimming were determined from the DNA. The sample contains about 280,000 clones, about 82% of which appear only once. Turning to this clone: Other DNA sequences within the sample encode an identical CDR3.

Germline CDR1 SNHLY, CDR2 FYNNEI. V lost 2 bases, J lost 1 base, and 6 bases lay in between. The CDR3 totals 14 residues. Sample: peripheral blood. The receptor was isolated from a man aged 50 to 59 with active or convalescent COVID-19. The chain links TRBV2 to TRBJ1-5; D gene unclear. The CDR3 nucleotides read TGTGCCAGCAGTGAATCGGGGAGCAATCAGCCCCAGCATTTT. Protein product: CASSESGSNQPQHF.